This TCR beta chain comes out of a study of technical replicates of blood from a few donors. Method: immunoSEQ multiplex PCR; TCRdb's copy keeps in-frame clones and lacks some. The sample has 70,000 or so clones, approximately 89% seen once. The CDR3 covers 15 residues. V shed 1 base, J shed 4 bases, and the junction held 2 bases outside the gene matches. Germline-derived CDR1 and CDR2 are SNHLY and FYNNEI. The chain links TRBV2 to TRBJ1-5; 9 bases agree with TRBD1. This TCR was sampled from a human donor in good health. Some clones in this sample may be carry-over from other donors' samples. The sequencing sample was made of PBMCs. CDR3 in amino acids: CASSEEGTGNQPQHF. As DNA, the CDR3 is TGTGCCAGCAGTGAAGAGGGGACAGGGAATCAGCCCCAGCATTTT.